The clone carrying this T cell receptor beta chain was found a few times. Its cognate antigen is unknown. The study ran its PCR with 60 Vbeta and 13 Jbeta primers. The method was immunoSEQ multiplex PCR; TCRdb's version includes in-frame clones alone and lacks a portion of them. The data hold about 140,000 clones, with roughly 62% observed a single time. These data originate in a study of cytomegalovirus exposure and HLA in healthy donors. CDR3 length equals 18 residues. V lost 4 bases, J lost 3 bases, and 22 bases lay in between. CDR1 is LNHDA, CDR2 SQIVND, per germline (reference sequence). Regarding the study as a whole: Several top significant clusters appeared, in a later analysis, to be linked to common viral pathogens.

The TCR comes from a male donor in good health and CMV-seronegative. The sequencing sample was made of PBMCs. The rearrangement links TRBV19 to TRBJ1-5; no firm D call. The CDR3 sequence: CASSTEMILGQVNQPQHF. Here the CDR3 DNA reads TGTGCCAGTAGTACGGAAATGATACTTGGGCAGGTCAATCAGCCCCAGCATTTT.